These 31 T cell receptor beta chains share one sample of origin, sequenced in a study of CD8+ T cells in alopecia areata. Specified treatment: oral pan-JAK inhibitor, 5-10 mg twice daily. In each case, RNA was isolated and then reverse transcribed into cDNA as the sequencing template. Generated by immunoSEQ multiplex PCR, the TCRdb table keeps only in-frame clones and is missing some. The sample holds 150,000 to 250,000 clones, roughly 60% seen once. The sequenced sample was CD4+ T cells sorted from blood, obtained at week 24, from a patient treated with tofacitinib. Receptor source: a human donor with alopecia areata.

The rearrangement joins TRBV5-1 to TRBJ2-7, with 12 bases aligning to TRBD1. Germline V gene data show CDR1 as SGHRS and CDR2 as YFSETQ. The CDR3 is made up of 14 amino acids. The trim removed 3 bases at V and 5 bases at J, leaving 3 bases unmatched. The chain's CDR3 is CASSSGTGGDEQYF. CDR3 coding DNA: TGCGCCAGCAGCTCCGGGACAGGGGGCGACGAGCAGTACTTC.

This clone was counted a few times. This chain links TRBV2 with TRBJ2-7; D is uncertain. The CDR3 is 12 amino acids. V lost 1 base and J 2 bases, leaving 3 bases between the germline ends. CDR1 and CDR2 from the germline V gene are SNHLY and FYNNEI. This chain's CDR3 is CASSEDPYEQYF. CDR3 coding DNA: TGTGCCAGCAGTGAAGACCCCTACGAGCAGTACTTC.

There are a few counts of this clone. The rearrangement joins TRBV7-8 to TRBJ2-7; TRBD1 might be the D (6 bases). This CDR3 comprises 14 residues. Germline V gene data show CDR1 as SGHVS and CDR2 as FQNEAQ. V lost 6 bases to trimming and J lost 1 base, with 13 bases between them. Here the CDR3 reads CASSYRDTSYEQYF. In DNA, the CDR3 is TGTGCCAGCAGTTACCGGGACACGTCCTACGAGCAGTACTTC.

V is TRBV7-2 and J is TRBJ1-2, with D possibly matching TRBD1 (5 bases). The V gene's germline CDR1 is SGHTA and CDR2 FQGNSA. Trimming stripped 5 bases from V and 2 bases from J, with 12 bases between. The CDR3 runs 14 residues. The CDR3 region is CASSLNPGNYGYTF. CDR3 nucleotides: TGTGCCAGCAGCCTGAACCCAGGGAACTATGGCTACACCTTC.

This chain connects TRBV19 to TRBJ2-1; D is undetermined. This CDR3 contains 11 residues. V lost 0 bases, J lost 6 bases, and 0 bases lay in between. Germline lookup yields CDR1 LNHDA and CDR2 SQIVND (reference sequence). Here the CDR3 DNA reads TGTGCCAGTAGTATAGACAATGAGCAGTTCTTC. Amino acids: CASSIDNEQFF. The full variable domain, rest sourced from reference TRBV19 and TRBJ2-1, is DGGITQSPKYLFRKEGQNVTLSCEQNLNHDAMYWYRQDPGQGLRLIYYSQIVNDFQKGDIAEGYSVSREKKESFPLTVTSAQKNPTAFYLCASSIDNEQFFGPGTRLTVL.

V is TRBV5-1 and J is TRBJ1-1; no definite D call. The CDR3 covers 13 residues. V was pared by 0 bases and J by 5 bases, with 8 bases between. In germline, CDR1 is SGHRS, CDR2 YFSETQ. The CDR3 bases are TGCGCCAGCAGCTTGGGTGGGAGGACTGAAGCTTTCTTT. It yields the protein CASSLGGRTEAFF.

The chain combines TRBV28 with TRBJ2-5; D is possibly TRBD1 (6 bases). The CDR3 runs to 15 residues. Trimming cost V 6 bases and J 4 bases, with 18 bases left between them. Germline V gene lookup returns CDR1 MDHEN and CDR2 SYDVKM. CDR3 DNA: TGTGCCAGCAGCCTCTCTGGACAGTCGACAGAGACCCAGTACTTC. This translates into CASSLSGQSTETQYF. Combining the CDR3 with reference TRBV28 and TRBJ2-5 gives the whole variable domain DVKVTQSSRYLVKRTGEKVFLECVQDMDHENMFWYRQDPGLGLRLIYFSYDVKMKEKGDIPEGYSVSREKKERFSLILESASTNQTSMYLCASSLSGQSTETQYFGPGTRLLVL.

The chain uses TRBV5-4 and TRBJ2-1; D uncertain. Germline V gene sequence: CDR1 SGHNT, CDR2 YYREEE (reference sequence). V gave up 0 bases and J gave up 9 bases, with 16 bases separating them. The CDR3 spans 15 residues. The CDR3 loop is CASSLAQLPGGEQFF. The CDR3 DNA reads TGTGCCAGCAGCTTGGCCCAGCTGCCGGGTGGTGAGCAGTTCTTC.

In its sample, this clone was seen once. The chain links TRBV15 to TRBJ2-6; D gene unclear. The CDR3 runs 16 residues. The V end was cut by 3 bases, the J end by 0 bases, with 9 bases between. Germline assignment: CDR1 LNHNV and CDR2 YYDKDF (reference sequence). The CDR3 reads CATSSKIHSGANVLTF. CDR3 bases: TGTGCCACCAGCAGTAAAATCCACTCTGGGGCCAACGTCCTGACTTTC. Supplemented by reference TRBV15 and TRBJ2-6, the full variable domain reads DAMVIQNPRYQVTQFGKPVTLSCSQTLNHNVMYWYQQKSSQAPKLLFHYYDKDFNNEADTPDNFQSRRPNTSFCFLDIRSPGLGDTAMYLCATSSKIHSGANVLTFGAGSRLTVL.

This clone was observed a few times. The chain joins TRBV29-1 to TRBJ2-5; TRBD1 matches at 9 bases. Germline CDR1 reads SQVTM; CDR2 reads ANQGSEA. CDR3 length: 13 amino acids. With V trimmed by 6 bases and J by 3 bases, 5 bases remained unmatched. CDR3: CSVAGDREETQYF. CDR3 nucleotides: TGCAGCGTAGCCGGGGACAGGGAAGAGACCCAGTACTTC.

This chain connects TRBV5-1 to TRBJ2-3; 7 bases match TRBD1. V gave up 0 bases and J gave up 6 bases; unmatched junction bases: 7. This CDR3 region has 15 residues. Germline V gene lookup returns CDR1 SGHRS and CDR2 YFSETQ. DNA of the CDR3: TGCGCCAGCAGCTTGGTTTCCGGGACAGAGGATACGCAGTATTTT. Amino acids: CASSLVSGTEDTQYF.

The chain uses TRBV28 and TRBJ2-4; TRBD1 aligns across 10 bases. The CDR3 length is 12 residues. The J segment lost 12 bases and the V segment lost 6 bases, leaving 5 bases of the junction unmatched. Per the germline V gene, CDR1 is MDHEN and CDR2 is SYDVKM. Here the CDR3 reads CASRGDRGGQYF. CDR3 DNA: TGTGCCAGCAGGGGGGACAGGGGAGGTCAGTACTTC.

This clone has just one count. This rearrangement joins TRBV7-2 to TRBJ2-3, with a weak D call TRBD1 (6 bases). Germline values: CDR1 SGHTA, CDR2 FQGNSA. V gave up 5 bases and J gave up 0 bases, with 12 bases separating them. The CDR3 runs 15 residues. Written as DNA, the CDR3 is TGTGCCAGCAGCCCCTGGGGGCAGAGCACAGATACGCAGTATTTT. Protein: CASSPWGQSTDTQYF.

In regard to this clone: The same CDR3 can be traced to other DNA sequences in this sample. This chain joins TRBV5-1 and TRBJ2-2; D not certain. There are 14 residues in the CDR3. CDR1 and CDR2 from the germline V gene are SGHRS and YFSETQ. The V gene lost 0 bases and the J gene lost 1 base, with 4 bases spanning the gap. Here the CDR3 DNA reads TGCGCCAGCAGCTTGGTAGTGAACACCGGGGAGCTGTTTTTT. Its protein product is CASSLVVNTGELFF.

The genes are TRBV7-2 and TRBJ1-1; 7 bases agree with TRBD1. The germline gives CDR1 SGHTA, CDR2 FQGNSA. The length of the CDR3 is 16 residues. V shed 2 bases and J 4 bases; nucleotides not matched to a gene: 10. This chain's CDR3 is CASSLFGRAGGTEAFF. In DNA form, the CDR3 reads TGTGCCAGCAGCTTATTCGGTAGGGCAGGGGGCACTGAAGCTTTCTTT.

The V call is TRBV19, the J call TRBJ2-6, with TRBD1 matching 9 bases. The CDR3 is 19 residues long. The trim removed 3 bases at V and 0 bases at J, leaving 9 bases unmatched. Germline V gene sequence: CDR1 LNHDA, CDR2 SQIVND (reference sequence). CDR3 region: CASSIRTGTGNSGANVLTF. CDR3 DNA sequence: TGTGCCAGTAGTATTCGCACCGGGACAGGGAACTCTGGGGCCAACGTCCTGACTTTC.

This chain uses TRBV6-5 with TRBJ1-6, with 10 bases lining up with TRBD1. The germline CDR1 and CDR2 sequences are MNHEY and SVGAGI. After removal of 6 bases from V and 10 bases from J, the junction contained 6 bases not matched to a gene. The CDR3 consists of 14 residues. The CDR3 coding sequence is TGTGCCAGCAGGCCCGGGACAGGGGAATCACCCCTCCACTTT. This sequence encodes CASRPGTGESPLHF.

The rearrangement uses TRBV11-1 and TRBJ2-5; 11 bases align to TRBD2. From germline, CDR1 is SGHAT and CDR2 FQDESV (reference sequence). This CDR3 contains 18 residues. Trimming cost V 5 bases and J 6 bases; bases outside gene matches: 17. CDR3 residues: CASSPGLAGGGLLQTQYF. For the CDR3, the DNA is TGTGCCAGCAGCCCCGGACTAGCGGGCGGGGGACTCTTACAGACCCAGTACTTC.

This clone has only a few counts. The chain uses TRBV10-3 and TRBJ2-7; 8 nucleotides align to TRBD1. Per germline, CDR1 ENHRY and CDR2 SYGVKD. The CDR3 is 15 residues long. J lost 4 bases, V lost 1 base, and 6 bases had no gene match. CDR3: CAISELAGGGYEQYF. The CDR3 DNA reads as TGTGCCATCAGTGAGTTGGCAGGGGGCGGGTACGAGCAGTACTTC.

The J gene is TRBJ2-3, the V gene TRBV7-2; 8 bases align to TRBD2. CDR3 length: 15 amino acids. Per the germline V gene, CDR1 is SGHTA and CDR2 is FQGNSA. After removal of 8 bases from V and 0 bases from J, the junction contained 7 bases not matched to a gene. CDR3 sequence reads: CASGWRGASTDTQYF. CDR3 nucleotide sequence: TGTGCCAGCGGGTGGCGGGGGGCAAGCACAGATACGCAGTATTTT.

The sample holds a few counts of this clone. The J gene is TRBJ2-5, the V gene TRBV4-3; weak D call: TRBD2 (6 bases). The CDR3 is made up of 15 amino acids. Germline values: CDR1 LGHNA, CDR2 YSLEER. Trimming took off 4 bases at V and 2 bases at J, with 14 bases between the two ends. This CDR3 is CASSPGVVGQETQYF. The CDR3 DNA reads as TGCGCCAGCAGCCCGGGAGTCGTGGGGCAAGAGACCCAGTACTTC.

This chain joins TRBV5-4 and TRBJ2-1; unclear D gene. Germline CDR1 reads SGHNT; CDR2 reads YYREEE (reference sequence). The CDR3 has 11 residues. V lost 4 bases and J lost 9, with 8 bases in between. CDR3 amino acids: CASSTTSEQFF. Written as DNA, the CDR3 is TGTGCCAGCAGCACGACGAGTGAGCAGTTCTTC.

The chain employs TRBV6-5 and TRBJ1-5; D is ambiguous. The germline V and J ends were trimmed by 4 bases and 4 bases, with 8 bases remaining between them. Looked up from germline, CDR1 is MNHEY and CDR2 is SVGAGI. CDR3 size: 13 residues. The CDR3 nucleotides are TGTGCCAGCAGTTCGGGGTTAAATCAGCCCCAGCATTTT. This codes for CASSSGLNQPQHF.

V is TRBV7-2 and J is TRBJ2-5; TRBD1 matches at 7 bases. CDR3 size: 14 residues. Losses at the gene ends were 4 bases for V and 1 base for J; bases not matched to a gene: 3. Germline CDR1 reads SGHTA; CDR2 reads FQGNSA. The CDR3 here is CASSSTGLQETQYF. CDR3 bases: TGTGCCAGCAGCTCGACAGGGCTCCAAGAGACCCAGTACTTC.

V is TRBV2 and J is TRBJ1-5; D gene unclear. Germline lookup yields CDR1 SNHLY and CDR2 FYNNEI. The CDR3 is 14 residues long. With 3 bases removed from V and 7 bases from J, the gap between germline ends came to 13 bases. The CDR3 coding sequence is TGTGCCAGCAGTGAGGCCAAGGTCAGCCAGCCCCAGCATTTT. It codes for CASSEAKVSQPQHF.

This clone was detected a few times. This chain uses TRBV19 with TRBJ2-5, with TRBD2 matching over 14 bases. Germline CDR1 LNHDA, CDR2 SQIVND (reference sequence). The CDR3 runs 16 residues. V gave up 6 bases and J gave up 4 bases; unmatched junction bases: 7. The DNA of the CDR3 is TGTGCCAGTAGAAAGGGACTAGCGGGGGTTGGAGAGACCCAGTACTTC. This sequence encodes CASRKGLAGVGETQYF.

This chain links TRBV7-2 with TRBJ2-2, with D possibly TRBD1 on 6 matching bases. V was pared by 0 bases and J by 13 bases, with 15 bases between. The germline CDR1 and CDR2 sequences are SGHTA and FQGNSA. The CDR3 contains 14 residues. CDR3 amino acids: CASSLAGAQGVLFF. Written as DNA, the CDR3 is TGTGCCAGCAGCTTAGCGGGGGCGCAGGGTGTGCTGTTTTTT.

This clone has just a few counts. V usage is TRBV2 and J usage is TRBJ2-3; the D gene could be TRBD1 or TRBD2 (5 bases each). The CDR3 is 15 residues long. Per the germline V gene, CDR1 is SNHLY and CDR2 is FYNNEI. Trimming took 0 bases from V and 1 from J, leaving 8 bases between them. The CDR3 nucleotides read TGTGCCAGCAGTGAAGCTGGGACCCGCACAGATACGCAGTATTTT. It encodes CASSEAGTRTDTQYF.

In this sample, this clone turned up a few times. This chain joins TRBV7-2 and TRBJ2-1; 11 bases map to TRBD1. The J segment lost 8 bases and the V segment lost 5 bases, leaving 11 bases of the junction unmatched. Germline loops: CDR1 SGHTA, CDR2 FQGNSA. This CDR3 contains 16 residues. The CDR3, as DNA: TGTGCCAGCAGCCCACGTCCCGGGACAGGGGGGCATGAGCAGTTCTTC. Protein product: CASSPRPGTGGHEQFF.

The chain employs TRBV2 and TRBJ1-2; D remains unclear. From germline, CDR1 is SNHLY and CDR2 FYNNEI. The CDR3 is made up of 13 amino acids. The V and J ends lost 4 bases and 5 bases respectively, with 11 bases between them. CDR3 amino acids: CASSVDGLYGYTF. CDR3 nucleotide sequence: TGTGCCAGCAGTGTGGACGGCCTGTATGGCTACACCTTC.

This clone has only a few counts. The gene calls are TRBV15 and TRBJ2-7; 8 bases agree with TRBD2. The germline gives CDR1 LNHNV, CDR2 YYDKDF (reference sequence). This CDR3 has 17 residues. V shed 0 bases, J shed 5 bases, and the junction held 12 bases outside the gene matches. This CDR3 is CATSRDLAGGGLNEQYF. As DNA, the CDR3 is TGTGCCACCAGCAGAGACCTGGCGGGAGGTGGTCTAAACGAGCAGTACTTC.